This T cell receptor beta chain was observed in a study of T cells in tuberculosis. Study overall: CD1B tetramers identified T cells specific for mycobacterial lipid GMM. Points from the study as a whole: Active tuberculosis cases were adults; controls were adolescents. Active tuberculosis patients had shorter CDR3-alpha; the beta difference was nonsignificant. GEM motif frequencies gave more than 65% accuracy; the GMM repertoire gave 85% to 90%.

Trimming at V came to 1 base and at J to 0 bases, leaving 7 bases not matched to a gene. The CDR3 extends over 18 amino acids. Germline V gene data show CDR1 as SGHTA and CDR2 as FQGNSA. A word on this clone: The antigen is not known.

Assay: immunoSEQ multiplex PCR; the TCRdb copy retains only in-frame clones and omits some. The data show some 28,000 clones, 90% seen once. The genes are TRBV7-2 and TRBJ2-3; 10 bases match TRBD2. This receptor was taken from a donor aged 5 to 30 with latent tuberculosis or without tuberculosis infection. Specimen: PBMCs. This CDR3 is CASSLVPSGGASTDTQYF. The CDR3 bases are TGTGCCAGCAGCTTAGTACCTAGCGGGGGAGCTAGCACAGATACGCAGTATTTT.